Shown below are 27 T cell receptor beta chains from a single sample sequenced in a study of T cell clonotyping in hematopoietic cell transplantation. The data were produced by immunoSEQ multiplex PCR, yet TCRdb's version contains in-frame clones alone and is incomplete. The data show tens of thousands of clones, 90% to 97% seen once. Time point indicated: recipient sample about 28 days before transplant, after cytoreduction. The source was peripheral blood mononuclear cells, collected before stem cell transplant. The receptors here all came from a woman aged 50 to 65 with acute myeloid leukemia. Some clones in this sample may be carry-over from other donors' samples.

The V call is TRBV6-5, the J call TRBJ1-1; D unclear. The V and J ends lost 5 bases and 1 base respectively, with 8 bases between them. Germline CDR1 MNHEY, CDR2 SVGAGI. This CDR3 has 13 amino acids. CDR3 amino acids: CASSNQENTEAFF. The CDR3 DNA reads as TGTGCCAGCAGTAACCAGGAGAACACTGAAGCTTTCTTT.

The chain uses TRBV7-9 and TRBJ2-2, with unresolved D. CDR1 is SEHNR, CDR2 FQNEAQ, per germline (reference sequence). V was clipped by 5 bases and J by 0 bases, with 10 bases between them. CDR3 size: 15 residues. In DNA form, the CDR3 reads TGTGCCAGCAGCCCCCGAATCGCGAACACCGGGGAGCTGTTTTTT. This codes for CASSPRIANTGELFF.

The CDR3 here is CATLAGGTYEQYF. The CDR3 DNA reads TGTGCCACCCTAGCGGGGGGGACATACGAGCAGTACTTC. This sequence joins TRBV28 and TRBJ2-7, with 12 nucleotides matching TRBD2. Germline CDR1 is MDHEN and CDR2 is SYDVKM. Trimming removed 10 bases from V and 4 bases from J; junction bases left unmatched: 5. The CDR3 is made up of 13 amino acids.

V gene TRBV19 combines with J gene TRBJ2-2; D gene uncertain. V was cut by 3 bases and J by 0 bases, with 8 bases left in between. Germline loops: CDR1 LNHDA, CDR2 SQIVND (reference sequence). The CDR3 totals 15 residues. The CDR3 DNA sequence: TGTGCCAGTAGTATTGTAAGTGCGAACACCGGGGAGCTGTTTTTT. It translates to CASSIVSANTGELFF.

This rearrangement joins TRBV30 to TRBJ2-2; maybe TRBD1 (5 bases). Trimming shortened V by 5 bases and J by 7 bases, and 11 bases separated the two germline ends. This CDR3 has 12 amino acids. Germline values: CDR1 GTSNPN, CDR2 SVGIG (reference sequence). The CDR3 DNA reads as TGTGCCTGGGGCAAAGGGGTCGGGGAGCTGTTTTTT. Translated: CAWGKGVGELFF.

The CDR3 reads CAISEPGTGGNTEAFF. The CDR3 DNA follows: TGTGCCATCAGTGAACCCGGGACCGGCGGGAACACTGAAGCTTTCTTT. The V and J genes are TRBV10-3 and TRBJ1-1; tentative D call: TRBD1 (5 bases). The CDR3 consists of 16 residues. V was pared by 3 bases and J by 1 base, with 15 bases between. The germline V gene has CDR1 ENHRY and CDR2 SYGVKD.

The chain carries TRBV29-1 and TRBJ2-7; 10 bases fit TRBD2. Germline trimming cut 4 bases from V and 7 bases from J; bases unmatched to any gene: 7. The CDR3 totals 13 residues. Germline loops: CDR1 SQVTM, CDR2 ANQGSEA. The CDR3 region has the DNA TGCAGCGTTGTCGCAGCGGGAGGGGGGGAGCAGTACTTC. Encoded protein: CSVVAAGGGEQYF.

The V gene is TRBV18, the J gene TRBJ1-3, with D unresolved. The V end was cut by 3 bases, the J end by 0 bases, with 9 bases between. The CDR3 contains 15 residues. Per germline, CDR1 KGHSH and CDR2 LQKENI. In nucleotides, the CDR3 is TGTGCCAGCTCACCCCCGCTAGTCTCTGGAAACACCATATATTTT. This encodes CASSPPLVSGNTIYF.

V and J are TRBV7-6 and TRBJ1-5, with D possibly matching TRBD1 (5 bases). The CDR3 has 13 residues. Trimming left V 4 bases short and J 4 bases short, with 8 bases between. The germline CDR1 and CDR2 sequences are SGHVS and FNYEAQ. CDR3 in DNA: TGTGCCAGCAGCTCACAGGAGAATCAGCCCCAGCATTTT. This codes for CASSSQENQPQHF.

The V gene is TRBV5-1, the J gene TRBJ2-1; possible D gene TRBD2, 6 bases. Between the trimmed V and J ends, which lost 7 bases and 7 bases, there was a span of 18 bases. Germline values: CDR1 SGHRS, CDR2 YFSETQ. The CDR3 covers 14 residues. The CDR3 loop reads CASGWEASKNEQFF. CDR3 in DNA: TGCGCCAGCGGGTGGGAGGCTAGCAAAAATGAGCAGTTCTTC.

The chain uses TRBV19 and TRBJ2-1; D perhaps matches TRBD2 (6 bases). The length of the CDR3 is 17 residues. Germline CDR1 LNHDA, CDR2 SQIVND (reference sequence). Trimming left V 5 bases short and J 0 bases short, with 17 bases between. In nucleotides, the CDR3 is TGTGCCAGTAGTCCCCTGGGACTCACGAGCTCCTACAATGAGCAGTTCTTC. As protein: CASSPLGLTSSYNEQFF.

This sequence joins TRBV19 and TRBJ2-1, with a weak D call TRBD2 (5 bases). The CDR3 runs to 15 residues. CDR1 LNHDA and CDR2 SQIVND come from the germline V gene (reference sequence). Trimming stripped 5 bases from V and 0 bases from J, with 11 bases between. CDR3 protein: CASSSSLSSYNEQFF. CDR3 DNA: TGTGCCAGTAGTTCTAGCCTAAGCTCCTACAATGAGCAGTTCTTC. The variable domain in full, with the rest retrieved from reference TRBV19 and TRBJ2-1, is DGGITQSPKYLFRKEGQNVTLSCEQNLNHDAMYWYRQDPGQGLRLIYYSQIVNDFQKGDIAEGYSVSREKKESFPLTVTSAQKNPTAFYLCASSSSLSSYNEQFFGPGTRLTVL.

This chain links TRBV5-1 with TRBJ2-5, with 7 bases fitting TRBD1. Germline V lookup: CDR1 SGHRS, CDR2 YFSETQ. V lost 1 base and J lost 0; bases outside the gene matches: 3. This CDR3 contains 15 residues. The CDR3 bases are TGCGCCAGCAGCTTGTCGACAGGGCACCAAGAGACCCAGTACTTC. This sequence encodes CASSLSTGHQETQYF.

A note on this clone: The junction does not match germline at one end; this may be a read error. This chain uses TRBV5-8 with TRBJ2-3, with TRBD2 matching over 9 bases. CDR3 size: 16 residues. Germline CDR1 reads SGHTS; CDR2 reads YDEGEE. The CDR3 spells CASSLRLAEGTDTQYF. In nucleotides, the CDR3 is TGTGCTAGCAGCTTAAGACTAGCGGAGGGCACAGATACGCAGTATTTT. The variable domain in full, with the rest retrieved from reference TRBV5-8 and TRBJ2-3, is EAGVTQSPTHLIKTRGQQATLRCSPISGHTSVYWYQQALGLGLQFLLWYDEGEERNRGNFPPRFSGRQFPNYSSELNVNALELEDSALYLCASSLRLAEGTDTQYFGPGTRLTVL.

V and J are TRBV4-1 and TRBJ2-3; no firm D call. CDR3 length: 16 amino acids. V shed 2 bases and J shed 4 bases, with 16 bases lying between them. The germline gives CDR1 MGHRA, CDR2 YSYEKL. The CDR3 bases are TGCGCCAGCAGCCAAATGATCGGAGTTTTATCAGATACGCAGTATTTT. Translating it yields CASSQMIGVLSDTQYF.

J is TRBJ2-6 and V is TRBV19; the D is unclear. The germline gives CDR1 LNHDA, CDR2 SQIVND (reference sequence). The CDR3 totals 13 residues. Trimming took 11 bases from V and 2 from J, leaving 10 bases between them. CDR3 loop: CASGRPGANVLTF. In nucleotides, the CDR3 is TGTGCCTCTGGTCGGCCTGGGGCCAACGTCCTGACTTTC.

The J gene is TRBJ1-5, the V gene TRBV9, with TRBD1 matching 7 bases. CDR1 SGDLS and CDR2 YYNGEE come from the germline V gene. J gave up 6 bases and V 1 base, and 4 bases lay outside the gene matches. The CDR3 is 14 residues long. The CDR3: CASSVSEGAQPQHF. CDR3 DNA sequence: TGTGCCAGCAGCGTAAGCGAGGGGGCTCAGCCCCAGCATTTT.

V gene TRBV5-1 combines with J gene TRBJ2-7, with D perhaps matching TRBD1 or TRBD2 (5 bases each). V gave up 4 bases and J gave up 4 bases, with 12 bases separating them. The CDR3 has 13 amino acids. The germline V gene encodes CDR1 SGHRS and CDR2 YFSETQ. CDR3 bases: TGCGCCAGCAGCGCGCAGGGAGTTTACGAGCAGTACTTC. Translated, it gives CASSAQGVYEQYF.

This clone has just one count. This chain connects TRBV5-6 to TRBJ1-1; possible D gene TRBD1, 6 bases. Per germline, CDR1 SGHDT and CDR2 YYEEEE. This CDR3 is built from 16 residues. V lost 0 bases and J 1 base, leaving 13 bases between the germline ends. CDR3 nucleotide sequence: TGTGCCAGCAGCTTGGGGGCCCCGGGACAGAACACTGAAGCTTTCTTT. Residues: CASSLGAPGQNTEAFF.

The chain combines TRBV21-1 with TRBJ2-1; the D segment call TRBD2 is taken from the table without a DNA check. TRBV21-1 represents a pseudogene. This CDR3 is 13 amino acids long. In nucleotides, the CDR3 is TGTGCCAGCAGCACGAGTCCCTACAATGAGCAGTTCTTC. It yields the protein CASSTSPYNEQFF.

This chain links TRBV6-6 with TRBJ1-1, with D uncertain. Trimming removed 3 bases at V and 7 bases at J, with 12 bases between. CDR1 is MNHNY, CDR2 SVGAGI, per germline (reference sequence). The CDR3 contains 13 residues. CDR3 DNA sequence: TGTGCCAGCAGTTATGATCTCTCCTATGAAGCTTTCTTT. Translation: CASSYDLSYEAFF.

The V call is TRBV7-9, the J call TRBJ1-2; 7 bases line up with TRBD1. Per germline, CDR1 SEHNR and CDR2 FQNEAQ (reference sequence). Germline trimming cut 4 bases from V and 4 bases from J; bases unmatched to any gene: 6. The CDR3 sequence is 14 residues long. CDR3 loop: CASSSQGQSYGYTF. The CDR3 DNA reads TGTGCCAGCAGCTCACAGGGGCAATCCTATGGCTACACCTTC.

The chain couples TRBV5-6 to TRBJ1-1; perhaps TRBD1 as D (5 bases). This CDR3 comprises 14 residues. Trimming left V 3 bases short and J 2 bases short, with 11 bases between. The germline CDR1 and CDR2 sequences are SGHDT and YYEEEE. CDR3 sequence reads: CASSSVGTNTEAFF. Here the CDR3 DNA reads TGTGCCAGCAGCTCCGTGGGGACCAACACTGAAGCTTTCTTT.

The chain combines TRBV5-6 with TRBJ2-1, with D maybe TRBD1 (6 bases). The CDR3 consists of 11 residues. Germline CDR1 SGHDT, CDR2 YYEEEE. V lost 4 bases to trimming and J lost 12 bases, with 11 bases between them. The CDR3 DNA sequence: TGTGCCAGCAGCGCGGACAGACGGCAGTTCTTC. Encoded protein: CASSADRRQFF.

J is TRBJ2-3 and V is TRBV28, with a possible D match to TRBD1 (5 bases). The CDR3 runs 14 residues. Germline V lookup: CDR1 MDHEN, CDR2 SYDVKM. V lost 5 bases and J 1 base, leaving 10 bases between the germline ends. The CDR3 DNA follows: TGTGCCAGCAGTGCGGACATGCGCACAGATACGCAGTATTTT. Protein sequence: CASSADMRTDTQYF.

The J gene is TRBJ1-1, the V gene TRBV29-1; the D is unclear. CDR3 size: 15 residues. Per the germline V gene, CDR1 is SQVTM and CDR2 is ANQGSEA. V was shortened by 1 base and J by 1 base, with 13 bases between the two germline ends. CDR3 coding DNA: TGCAGCGTTGAAGGGTCCAGGCTACAGAACACTGAAGCTTTCTTT. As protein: CSVEGSRLQNTEAFF.

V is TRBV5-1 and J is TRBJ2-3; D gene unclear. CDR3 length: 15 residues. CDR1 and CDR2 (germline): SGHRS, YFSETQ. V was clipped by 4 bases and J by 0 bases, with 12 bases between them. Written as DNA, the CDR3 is TGCGCCAGCAGCCCGCCAGCCGCCAGCACAGATACGCAGTATTTT. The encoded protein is CASSPPAASTDTQYF.